The rows below give T cell receptor beta chains drawn from one sample of a study of blood T cell repertoires in COVID-19. The protocol was immunoSEQ multiplex PCR, while the TCRdb copy is restricted to in-frame clones and leaves out a portion. The sample comprises 15,000 to 20,000 clones, about nine tenths of which are singletons, and roughly 10% rests with the top ten. The sequenced sample was peripheral blood. The receptor source for this set is a human donor in a cohort sampled during active COVID-19. The conserved cysteine and the conserved F or W are not part of the CDR3 here.

V	J	CDR3
TRBV6-1	TRBJ1-5	ASSEARNSVQPQH
TRBV5-5	TRBJ1-4	ASSLEGGGGEKLF
TRBV7-8	TRBJ1-1	ASTRDRSTVTEAF
TRBV3-1/TRBV3-2	TRBJ2-1	ASTPLIGGGSRDEQF
TRBV30	TRBJ2-1	AWRAGGVDEQF
TRBV6-1	TRBJ1-1	ASSELWGGAEAF
TRBV10-1	TRBJ1-1	ASRARGGPEAF
TRBV21-1	TRBJ1-4	ASSNDGTSHDEKLF
TRBV11-3	TRBJ2-4	ASSLMGHIQY
TRBV10-3	TRBJ2-7	AISEETGTDIAYEQY
TRBV5-1	TRBJ2-3	ASNRDRGTDTQY
TRBV19	TRBJ1-5	ASSFPGGNIGTNQPQH
TRBV9	TRBJ1-5	ASSVGTGGQPQH
TRBV18	TRBJ1-3	ASSQGQQGNTIY
TRBV30	TRBJ1-4	AWSWAGEKLF
TRBV9	TRBJ1-6	ASGEVDSPLH
TRBV18	TRBJ1-5	ASSPTGPKNQPQH
TRBV23-1	TRBJ2-2	ASSQSGGQGRGELF
TRBV3-1/TRBV3-2	TRBJ2-5	ASTAIPGQTQETQY
TRBV30	TRBJ1-2	AWSVGVDGGSANGYT
TRBV10-3	TRBJ1-3	AISDSSSSGNTIY
TRBV13	TRBJ2-5	ASRYQGMGGETQY
TRBV7-3	TRBJ2-1	ASSATSGGKGGQF